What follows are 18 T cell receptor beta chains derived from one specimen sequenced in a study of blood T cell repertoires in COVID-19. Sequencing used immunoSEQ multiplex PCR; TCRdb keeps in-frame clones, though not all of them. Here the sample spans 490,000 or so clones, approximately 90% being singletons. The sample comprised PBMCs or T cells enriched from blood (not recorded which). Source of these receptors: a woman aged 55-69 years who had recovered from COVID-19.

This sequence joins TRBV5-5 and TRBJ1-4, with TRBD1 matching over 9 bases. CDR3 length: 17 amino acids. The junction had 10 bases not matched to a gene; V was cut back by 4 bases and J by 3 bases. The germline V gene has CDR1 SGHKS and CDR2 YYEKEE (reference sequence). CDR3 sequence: CASSVPGQGAANEKLFF. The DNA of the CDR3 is TGTGCCAGCAGCGTACCGGGACAGGGAGCGGCTAATGAAAAACTGTTTTTT.

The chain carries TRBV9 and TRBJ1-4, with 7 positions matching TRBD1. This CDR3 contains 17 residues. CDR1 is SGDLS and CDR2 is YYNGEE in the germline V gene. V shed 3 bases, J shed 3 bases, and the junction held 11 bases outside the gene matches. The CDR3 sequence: CASSGPLGTAANEKLFF. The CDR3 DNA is TGTGCCAGCAGCGGACCCTTAGGGACAGCAGCTAATGAAAAACTGTTTTTT.

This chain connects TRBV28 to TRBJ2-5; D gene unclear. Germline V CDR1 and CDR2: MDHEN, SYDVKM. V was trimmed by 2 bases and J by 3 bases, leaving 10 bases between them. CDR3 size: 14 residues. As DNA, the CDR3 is TGTGCCAGCAGTTTAACCCGAGCTAAAGAGACCCAGTACTTC. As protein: CASSLTRAKETQYF.

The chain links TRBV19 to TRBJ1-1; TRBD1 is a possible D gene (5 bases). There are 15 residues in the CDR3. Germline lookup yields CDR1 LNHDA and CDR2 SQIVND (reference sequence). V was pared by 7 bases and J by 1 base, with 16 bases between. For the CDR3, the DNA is TGTGCCAGTAAACCAACTGACAGAAAGAACACTGAAGCTTTCTTT. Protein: CASKPTDRKNTEAFF.

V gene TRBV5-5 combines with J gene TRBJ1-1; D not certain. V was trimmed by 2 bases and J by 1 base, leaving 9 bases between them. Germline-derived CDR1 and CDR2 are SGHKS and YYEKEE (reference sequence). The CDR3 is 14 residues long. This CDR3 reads CASSFDTKNTEAFF. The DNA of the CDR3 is TGTGCCAGCAGCTTCGACACCAAGAACACTGAAGCTTTCTTT.

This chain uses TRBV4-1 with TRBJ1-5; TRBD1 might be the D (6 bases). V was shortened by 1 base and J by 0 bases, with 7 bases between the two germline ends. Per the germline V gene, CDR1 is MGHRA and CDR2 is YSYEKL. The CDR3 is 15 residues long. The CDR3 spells CASSQGTVSNQPQHF. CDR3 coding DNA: TGCGCCAGCAGCCAAGGGACAGTTAGCAATCAGCCCCAGCATTTT.

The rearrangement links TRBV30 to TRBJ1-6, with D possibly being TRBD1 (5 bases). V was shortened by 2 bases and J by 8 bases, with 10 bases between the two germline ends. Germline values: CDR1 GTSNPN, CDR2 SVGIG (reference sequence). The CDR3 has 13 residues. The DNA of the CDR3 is TGTGCCTGGAGTAGCCAGGGTGATTCACCCCTCCACTTT. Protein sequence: CAWSSQGDSPLHF. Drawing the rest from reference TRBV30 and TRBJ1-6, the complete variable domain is SQTIHQWPATLVQPVGSPLSLECTVEGTSNPNLYWYRQAAGRGLQLLFYSVGIGQISSEVPQNLSASRPQDRQFILSSKKLLLSDSGFYLCAWSSQGDSPLHFGNGTRLTVT.

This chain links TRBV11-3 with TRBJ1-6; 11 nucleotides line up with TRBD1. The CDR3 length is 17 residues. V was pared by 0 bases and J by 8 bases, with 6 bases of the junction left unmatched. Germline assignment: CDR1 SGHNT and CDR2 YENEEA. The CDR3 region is CASSLEGTGGIDSPLHF. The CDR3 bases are TGTGCCAGCAGCTTAGAAGGGACAGGGGGTATCGATTCACCCCTCCACTTT. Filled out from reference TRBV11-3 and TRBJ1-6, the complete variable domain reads EAGVVQSPRYKIIEKKQPVAFWCNPISGHNTLYWYLQNLGQGPELLIRYENEEAVDDSQLPKDRFSAERLKGVDSTLKIQPAELGDSAVYLCASSLEGTGGIDSPLHFGNGTRLTVT.

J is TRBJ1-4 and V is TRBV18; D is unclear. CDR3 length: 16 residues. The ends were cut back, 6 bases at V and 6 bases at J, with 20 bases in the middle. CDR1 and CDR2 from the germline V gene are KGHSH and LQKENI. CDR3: CASSSQTWEEDEKLFF. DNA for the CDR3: TGTGCCAGCTCTTCCCAAACCTGGGAGGAGGATGAAAAACTGTTTTTT.

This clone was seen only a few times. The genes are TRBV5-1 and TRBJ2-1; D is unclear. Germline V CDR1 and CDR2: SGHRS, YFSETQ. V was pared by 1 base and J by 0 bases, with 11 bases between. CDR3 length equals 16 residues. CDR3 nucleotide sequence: TGCGCCAGCAGCTTGTTGGGCAGTCGCTCCTACAATGAGCAGTTCTTC. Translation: CASSLLGSRSYNEQFF.

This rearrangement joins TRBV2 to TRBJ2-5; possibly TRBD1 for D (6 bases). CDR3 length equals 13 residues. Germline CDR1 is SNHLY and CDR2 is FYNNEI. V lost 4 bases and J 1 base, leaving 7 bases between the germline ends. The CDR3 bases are TGTGCCAGCAGTGCGGACAGCCAAGAGACCCAGTACTTC. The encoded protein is CASSADSQETQYF.

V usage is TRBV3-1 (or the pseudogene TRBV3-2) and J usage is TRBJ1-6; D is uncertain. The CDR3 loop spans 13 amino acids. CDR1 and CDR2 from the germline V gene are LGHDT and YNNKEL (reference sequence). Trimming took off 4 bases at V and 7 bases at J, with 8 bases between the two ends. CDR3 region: CASSRTGNSPLHF. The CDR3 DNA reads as TGTGCCAGCAGCCGGACGGGAAATTCACCCCTCCACTTT.

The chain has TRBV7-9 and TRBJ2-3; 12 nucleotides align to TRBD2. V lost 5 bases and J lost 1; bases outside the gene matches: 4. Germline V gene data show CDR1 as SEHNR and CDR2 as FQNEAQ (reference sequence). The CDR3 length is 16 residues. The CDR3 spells CASSGPSGGGTDTQYF. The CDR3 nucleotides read TGTGCCAGCAGCGGCCCTAGCGGGGGGGGCACAGATACGCAGTATTTT.

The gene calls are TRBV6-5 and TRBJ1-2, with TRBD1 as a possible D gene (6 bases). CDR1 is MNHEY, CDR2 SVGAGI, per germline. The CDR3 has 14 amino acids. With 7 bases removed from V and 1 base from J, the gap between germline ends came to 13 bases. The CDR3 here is CASTKRGFNYGYTF. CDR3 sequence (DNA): TGTGCCAGCACTAAAAGGGGGTTTAACTATGGCTACACCTTC.

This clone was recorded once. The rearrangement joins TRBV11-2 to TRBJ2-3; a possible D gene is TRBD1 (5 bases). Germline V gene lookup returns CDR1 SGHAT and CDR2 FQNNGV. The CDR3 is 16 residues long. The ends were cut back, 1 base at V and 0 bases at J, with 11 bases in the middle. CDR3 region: CASSLGAGPSTDTQYF. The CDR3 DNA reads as TGTGCCAGCAGCTTAGGGGCAGGGCCGAGCACAGATACGCAGTATTTT.

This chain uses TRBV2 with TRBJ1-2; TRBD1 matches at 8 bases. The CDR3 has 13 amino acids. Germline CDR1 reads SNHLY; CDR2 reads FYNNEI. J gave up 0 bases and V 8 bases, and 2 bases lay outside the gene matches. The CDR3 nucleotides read TGTGCCAGCGGACAGGGAGCTAACTATGGCTACACCTTC. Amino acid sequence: CASGQGANYGYTF.

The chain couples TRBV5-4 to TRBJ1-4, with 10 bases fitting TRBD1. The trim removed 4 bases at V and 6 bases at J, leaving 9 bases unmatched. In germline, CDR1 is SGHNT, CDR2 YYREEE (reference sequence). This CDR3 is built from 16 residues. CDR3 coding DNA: TGTGCCAGCAGCCAGGGACAGGGGATTCGAGATGAAAAACTGTTTTTT. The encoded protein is CASSQGQGIRDEKLFF.

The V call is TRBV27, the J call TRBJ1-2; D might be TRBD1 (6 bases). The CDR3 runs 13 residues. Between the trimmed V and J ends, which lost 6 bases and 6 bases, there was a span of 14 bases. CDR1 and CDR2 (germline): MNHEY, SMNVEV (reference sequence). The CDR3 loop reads CASRTTGSHGYTF. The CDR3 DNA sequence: TGTGCCAGCAGAACAACAGGGAGCCATGGCTACACCTTC.